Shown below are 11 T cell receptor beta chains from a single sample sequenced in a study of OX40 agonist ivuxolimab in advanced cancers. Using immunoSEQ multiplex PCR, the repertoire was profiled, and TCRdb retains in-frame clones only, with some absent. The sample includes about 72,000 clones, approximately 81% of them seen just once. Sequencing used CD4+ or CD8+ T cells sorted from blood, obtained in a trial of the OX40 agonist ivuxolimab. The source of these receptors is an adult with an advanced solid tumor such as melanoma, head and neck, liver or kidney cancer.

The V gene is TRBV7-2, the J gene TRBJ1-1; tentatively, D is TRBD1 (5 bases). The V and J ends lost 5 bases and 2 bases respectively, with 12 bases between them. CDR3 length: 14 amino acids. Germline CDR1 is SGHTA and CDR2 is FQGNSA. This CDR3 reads CASSPTRGNTEAFF. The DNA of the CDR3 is TGTGCCAGCAGCCCCACCCGGGGCAACACTGAAGCTTTCTTT.

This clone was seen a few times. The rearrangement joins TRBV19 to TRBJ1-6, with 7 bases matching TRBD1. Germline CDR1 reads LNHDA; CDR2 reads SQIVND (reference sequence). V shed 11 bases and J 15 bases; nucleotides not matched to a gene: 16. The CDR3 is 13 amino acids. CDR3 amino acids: CAAQGESILNLHF. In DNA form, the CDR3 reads TGTGCCGCGCAGGGGGAGAGCATACTGAACCTCCACTTT.

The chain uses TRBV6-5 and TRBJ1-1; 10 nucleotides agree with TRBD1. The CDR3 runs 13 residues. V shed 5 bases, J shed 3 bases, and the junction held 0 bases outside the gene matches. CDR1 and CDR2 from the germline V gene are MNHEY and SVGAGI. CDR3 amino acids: CASSGTGDTEAFF. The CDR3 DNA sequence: TGTGCCAGCAGTGGGACAGGGGACACTGAAGCTTTCTTT.

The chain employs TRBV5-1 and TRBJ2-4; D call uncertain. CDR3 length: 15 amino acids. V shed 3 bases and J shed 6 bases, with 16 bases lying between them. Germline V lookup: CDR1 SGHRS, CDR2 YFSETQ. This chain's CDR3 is CASSSVGQNGNIQYF. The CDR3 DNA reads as TGCGCCAGCAGCTCCGTCGGTCAAAATGGAAACATTCAGTACTTC.

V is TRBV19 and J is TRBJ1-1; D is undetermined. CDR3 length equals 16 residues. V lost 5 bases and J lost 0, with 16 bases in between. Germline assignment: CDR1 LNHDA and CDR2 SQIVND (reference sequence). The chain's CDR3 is CASSPLDGIMNTEAFF. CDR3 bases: TGTGCCAGTAGTCCTTTGGACGGAATCATGAACACTGAAGCTTTCTTT.

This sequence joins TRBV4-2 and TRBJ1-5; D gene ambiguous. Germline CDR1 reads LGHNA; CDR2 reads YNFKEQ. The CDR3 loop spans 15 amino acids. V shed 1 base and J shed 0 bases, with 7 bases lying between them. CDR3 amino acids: CASSQADNSNQPQHF. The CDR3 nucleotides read TGTGCCAGCAGCCAAGCAGATAATAGCAATCAGCCCCAGCATTTT.

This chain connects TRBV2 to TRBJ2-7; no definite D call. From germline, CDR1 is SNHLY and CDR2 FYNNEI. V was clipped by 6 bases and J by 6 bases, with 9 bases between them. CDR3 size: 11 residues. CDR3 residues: CASRYSSEQYF. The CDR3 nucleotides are TGTGCCAGCAGATACAGTTCCGAGCAGTACTTC.

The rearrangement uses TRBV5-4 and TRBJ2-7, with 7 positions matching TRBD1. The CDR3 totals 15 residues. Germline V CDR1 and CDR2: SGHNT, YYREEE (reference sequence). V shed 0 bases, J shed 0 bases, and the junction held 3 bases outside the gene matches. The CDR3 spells CASSLDGTVSYEQYF. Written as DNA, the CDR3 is TGTGCCAGCAGCTTGGATGGGACAGTCTCCTACGAGCAGTACTTC.

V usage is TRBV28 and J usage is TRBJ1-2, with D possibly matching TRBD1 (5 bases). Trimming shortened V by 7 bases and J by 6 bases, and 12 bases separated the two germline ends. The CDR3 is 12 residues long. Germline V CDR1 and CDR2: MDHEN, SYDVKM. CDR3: CASMGEVDGYTF. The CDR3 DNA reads TGTGCCAGCATGGGGGAAGTCGATGGCTACACCTTC.

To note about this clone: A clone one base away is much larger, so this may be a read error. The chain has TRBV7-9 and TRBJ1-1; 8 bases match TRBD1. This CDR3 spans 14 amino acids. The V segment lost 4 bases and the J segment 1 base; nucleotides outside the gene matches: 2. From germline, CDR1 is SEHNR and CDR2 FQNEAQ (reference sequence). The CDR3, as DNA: TGTGCCAGCAGCTCAGGGGGCGCGAACACTGAAGCTTTCTTT. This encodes CASSSGGANTEAFF. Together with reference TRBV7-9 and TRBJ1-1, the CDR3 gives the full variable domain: DTGVSQNPRHKITKRGQNVTFRCDPISEHNRLYWYRQTLGQGPEFLTYFQNEAQLEKSRLLSDRFSAERPKGSFSTLEIQRTEQGDSAMYLCASSSGGANTEAFFGQGTRLTVV.

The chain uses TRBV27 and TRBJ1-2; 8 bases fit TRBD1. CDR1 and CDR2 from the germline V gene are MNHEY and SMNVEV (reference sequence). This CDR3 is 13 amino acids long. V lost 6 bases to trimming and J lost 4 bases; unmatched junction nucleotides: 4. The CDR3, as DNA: TGTGCCAGCAGCGCTGACAGGGGCTATGGCTACACCTTC. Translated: CASSADRGYGYTF.